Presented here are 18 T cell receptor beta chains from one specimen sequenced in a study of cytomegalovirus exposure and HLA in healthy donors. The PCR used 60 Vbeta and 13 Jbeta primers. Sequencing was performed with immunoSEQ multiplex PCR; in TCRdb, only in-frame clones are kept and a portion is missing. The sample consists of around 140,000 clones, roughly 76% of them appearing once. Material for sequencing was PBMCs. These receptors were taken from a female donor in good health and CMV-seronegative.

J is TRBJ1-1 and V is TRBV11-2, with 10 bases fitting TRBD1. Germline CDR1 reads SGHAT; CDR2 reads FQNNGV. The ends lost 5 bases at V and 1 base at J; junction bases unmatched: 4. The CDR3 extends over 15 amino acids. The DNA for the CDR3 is TGTGCCAGCAGCCCTCGGGACAGGGGGAACACTGAAGCTTTCTTT. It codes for CASSPRDRGNTEAFF.

The CDR3 reads CASSEAPRSRTDTQYF. DNA for the CDR3: TGTGCCAGCAGTGAAGCGCCCCGGTCACGCACAGATACGCAGTATTTT. The chain is built from TRBV2 and TRBJ2-3; no reliable D call. This CDR3 has 16 residues. Germline loops: CDR1 SNHLY, CDR2 FYNNEI. Trimming removed 0 bases at V and 1 base at J, with 11 bases between.

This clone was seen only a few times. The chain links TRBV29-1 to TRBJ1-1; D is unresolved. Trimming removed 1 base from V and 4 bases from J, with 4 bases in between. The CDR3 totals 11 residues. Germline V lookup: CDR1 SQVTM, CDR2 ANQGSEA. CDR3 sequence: CSVEVATEAFF. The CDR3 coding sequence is TGCAGCGTTGAAGTGGCCACTGAAGCTTTCTTT.

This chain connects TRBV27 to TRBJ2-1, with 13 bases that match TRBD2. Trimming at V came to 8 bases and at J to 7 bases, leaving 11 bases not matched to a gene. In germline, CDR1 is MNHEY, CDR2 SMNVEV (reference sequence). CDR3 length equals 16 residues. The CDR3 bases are TGTGCCAGCGGTAAAAGGACTAGCGGGGGTTTTAATGAGCAGTTCTTC. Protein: CASGKRTSGGFNEQFF.

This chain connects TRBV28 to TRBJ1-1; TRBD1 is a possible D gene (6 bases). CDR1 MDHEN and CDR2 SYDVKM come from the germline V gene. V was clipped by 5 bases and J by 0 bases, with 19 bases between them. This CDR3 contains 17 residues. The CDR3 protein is CASSPGLGGTMNTEAFF. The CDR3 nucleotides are TGTGCCAGCAGTCCGGGGCTAGGGGGAACCATGAACACTGAAGCTTTCTTT.

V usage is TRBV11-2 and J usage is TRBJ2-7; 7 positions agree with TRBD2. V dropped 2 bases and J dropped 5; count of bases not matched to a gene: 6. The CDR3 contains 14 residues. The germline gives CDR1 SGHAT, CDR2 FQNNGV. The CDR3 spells CASSLIAGDNEQYF. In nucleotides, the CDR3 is TGTGCCAGCAGCTTAATCGCGGGAGATAACGAGCAGTACTTC.

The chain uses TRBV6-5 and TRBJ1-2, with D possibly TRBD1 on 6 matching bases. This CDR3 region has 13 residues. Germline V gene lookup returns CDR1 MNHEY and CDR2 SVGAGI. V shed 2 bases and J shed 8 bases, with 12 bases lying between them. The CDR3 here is CASSYRPDRGYTF. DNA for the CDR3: TGTGCCAGCAGTTACAGGCCGGACAGAGGCTACACCTTC.

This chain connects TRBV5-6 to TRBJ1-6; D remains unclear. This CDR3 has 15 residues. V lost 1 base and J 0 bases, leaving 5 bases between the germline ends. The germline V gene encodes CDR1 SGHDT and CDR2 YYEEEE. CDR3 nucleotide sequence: TGTGCCAGCAGCTTGTACAGCTCCTATAATTCACCCCTCCACTTT. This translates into CASSLYSSYNSPLHF.

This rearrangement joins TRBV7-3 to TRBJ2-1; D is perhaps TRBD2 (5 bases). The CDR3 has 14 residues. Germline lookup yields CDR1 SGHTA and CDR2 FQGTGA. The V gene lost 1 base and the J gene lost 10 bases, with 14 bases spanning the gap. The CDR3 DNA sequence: TGTGCCAGCAGCTTAAAACACGGGGAAGGGGAGCAGTTCTTC. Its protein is CASSLKHGEGEQFF. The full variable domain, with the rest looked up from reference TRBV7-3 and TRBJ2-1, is GAGVSQTPSNKVTEKGKYVELRCDPISGHTALYWYRQSLGQGPEFLIYFQGTGAADDSGLPNDRFFAVRPEGSVSTLKIQRTERGDSAVYLCASSLKHGEGEQFFGPGTRLTVL.

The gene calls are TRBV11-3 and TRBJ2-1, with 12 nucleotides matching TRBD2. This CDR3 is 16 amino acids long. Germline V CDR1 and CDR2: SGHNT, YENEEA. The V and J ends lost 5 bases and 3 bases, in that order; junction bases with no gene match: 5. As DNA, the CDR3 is TGTGCCAGCAGCCCACTAGCGGGGGGCCGCTACAATGAGCAGTTCTTC. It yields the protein CASSPLAGGRYNEQFF.

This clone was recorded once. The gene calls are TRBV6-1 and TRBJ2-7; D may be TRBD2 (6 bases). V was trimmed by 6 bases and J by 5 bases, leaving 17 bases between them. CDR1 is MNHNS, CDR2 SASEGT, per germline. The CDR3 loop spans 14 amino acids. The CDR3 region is CASRPGLRGDEQYF. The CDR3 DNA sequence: TGTGCCAGCAGACCGGGACTCCGCGGGGACGAGCAGTACTTC.

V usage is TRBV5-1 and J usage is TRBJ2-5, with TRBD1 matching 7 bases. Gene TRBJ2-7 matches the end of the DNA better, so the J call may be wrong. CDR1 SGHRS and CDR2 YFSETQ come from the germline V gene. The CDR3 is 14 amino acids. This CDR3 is CASSSDRVSYEQYF. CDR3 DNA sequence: TGCGCCAGCAGCAGCGACAGGGTCTCCTACGAGCAGTACTTC.

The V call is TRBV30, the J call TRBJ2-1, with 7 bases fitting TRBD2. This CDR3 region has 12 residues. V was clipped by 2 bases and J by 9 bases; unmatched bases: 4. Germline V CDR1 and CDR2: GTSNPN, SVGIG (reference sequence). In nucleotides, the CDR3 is TGTGCCTGGAGTAAGGGAGGGACTGAGCAGTTCTTC. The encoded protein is CAWSKGGTEQFF.

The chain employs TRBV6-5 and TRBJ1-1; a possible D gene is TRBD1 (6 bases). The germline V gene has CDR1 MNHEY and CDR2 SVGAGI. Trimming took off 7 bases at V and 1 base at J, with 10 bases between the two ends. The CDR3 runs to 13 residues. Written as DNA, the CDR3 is TGTGCCAGCACAGGGGCACCGAACACTGAAGCTTTCTTT. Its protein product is CASTGAPNTEAFF.

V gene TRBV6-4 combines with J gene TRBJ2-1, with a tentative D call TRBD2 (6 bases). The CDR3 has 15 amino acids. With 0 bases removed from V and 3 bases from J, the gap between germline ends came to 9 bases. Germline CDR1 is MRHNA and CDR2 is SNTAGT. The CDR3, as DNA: TGTGCCAGCAGTGACTCGGGGGGTGGCTACAATGAGCAGTTCTTC. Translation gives CASSDSGGGYNEQFF.

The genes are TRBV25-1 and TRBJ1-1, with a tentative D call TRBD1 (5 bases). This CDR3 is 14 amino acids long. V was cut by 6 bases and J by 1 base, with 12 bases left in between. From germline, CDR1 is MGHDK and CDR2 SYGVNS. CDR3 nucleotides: TGTGCCAGCAGGGGCCTGGGGGGGAACACTGAAGCTTTCTTT. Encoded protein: CASRGLGGNTEAFF.

The CDR3 sequence: CASNDRGKTYEQYF. DNA of the CDR3: TGTGCCAGTAACGACAGGGGAAAGACCTACGAGCAGTACTTC. The chain couples TRBV19 to TRBJ2-7, with 8 bases matching TRBD1. V was clipped by 7 bases and J by 2 bases; unmatched bases: 7. The CDR3 spans 14 residues. The germline CDR1 and CDR2 sequences are LNHDA and SQIVND (reference sequence).

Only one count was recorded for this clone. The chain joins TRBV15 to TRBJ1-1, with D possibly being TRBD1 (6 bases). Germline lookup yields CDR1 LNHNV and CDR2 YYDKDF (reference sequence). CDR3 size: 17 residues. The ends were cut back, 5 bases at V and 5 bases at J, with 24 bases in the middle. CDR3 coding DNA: TGTGCCACCAGCCCACGCGGGGGGCAGGAGGTGTGGACTGAAGCTTTCTTT. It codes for CATSPRGGQEVWTEAFF.